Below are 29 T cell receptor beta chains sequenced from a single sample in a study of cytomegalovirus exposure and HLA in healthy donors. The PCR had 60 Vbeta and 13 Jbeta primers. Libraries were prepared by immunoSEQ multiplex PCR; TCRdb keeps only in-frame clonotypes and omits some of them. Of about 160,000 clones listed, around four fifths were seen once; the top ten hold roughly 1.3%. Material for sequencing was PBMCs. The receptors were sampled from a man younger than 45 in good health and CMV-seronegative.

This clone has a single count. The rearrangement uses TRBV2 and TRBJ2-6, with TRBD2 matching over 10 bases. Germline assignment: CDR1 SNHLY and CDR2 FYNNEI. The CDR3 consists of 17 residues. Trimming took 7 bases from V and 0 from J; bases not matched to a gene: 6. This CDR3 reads CASTQREGRSGANVLTF. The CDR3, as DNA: TGTGCCAGCACTCAGCGGGAGGGCCGCTCTGGGGCCAACGTCCTGACTTTC.

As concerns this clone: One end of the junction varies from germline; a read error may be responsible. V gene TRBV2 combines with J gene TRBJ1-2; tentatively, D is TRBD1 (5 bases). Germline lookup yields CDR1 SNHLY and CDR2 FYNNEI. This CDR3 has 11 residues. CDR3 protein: CASREHGGVVF. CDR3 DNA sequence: TGTGCCAGCAGAGAACACGGGGGAGTAGTATTC.

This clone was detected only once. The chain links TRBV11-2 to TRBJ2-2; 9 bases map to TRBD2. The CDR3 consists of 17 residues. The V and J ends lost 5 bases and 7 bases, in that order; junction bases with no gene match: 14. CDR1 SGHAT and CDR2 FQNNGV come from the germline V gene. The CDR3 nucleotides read TGTGCCAGCAGCCCCGGCGGAGCGGGGGGAGCAGACGGGGAGCTGTTTTTT. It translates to CASSPGGAGGADGELFF.

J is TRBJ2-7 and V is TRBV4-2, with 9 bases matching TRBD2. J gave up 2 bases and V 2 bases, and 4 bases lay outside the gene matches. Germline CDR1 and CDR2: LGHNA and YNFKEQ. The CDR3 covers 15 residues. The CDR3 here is CASSQRSGGAYEQYF. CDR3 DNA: TGTGCCAGCAGCCAACGTAGCGGGGGAGCCTACGAGCAGTACTTC.

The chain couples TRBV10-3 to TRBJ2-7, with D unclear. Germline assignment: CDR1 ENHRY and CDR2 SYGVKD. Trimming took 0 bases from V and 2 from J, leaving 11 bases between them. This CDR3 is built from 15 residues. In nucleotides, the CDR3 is TGTGCCATCAGTGAGTCGTGGCAGGTCGCCTACGAGCAGTACTTC. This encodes CAISESWQVAYEQYF.

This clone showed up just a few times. The CDR3 is CATSAAYLDRGIGETQYF. In nucleotides, the CDR3 is TGTGCCACCAGCGCCGCGTACCTTGACAGGGGGATCGGAGAGACCCAGTACTTC. The chain employs TRBV15 and TRBJ2-5, with 9 bases matching TRBD1. V lost 5 bases, J lost 4 bases, and 17 bases stayed unmatched. CDR1 LNHNV and CDR2 YYDKDF come from the germline V gene (reference sequence). This CDR3 contains 18 residues.

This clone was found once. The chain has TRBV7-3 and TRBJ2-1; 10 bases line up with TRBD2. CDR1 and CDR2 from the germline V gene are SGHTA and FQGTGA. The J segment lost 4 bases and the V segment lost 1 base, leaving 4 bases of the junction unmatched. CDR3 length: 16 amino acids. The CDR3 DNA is TGTGCCAGCAGCTTAAGGGCTAGCGGGGGATACAATGAGCAGTTCTTC. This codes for CASSLRASGGYNEQFF.

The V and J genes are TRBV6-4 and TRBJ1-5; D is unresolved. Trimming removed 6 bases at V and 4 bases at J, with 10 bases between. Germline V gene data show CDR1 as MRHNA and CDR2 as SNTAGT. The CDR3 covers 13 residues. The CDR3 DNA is TGTGCCAGCAGCTCTGACGGGAATCAGCCCCAGCATTTT. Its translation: CASSSDGNQPQHF.

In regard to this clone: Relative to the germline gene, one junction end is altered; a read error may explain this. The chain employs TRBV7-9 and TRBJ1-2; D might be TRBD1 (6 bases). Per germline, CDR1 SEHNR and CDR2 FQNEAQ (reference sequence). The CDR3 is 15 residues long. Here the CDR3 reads CASSLAGAANYGYTF. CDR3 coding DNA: TGTGCCAGCAGCCTAGCGGGGGCCGCTAACTATGGCTACACCTTC.

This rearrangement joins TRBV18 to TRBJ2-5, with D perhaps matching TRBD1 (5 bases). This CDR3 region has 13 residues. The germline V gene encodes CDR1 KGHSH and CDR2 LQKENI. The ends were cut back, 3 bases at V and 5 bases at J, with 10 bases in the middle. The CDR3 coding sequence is TGTGCCAGCTCACCGAGAGCAGGGGAGACCCAGTACTTC. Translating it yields CASSPRAGETQYF.

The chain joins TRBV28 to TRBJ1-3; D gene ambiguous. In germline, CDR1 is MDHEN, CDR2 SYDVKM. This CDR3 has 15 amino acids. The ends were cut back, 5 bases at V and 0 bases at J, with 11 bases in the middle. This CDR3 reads CASSPPASSGNTIYF. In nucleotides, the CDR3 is TGTGCCAGCAGTCCCCCCGCGAGCTCTGGAAACACCATATATTTT.

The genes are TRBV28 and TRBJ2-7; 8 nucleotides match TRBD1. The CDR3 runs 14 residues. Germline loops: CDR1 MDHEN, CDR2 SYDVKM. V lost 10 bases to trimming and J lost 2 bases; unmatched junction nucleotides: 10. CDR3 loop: CATTPGQDTYEQYF. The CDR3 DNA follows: TGTGCCACAACCCCGGGACAGGACACCTACGAGCAGTACTTC.

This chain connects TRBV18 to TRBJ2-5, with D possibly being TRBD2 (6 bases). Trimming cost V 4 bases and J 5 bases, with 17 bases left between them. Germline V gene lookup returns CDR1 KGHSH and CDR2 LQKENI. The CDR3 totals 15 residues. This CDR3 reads CASSQPTTRGETQYF. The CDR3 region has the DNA TGTGCCAGCTCACAGCCGACGACTAGAGGCGAGACCCAGTACTTC.

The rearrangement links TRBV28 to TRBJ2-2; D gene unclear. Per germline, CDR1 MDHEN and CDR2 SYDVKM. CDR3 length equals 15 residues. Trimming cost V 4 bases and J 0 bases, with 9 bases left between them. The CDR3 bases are TGTGCCAGCAGTTCCAGGCAGACGAACACCGGGGAGCTGTTTTTT. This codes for CASSSRQTNTGELFF. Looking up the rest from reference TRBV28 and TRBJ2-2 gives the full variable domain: DVKVTQSSRYLVKRTGEKVFLECVQDMDHENMFWYRQDPGLGLRLIYFSYDVKMKEKGDIPEGYSVSREKKERFSLILESASTNQTSMYLCASSSRQTNTGELFFGEGSRLTVL.

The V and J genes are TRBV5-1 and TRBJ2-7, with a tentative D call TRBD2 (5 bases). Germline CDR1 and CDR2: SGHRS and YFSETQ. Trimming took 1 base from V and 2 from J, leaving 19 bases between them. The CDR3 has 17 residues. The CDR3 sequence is CASSLSGATRGTYEQYF. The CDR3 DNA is TGCGCCAGCAGCTTGTCGGGTGCTACACGGGGTACCTACGAGCAGTACTTC. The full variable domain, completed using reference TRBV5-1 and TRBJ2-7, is KAGVTQTPRYLIKTRGQQVTLSCSPISGHRSVSWYQQTPGQGLQFLFEYFSETQRNKGNFPGRFSGRQFSNSRSEMNVSTLELGDSALYLCASSLSGATRGTYEQYFGPGTRLTVT.

For the CDR3, the DNA is TGTGCCAGCAGTTTATTCGGGACAGGAAAGAATTCACCCCTCCACTTT. Its protein product is CASSLFGTGKNSPLHF. The chain has TRBV28 and TRBJ1-6, with 8 nucleotides matching TRBD1. From germline, CDR1 is MDHEN and CDR2 SYDVKM. The CDR3 runs 16 residues. The junction had 6 bases not matched to a gene; V was cut back by 1 base and J by 7 bases.

CDR3 DNA sequence: TGTGCCATAGCGGACAGGGGGAGTGTTGAGCAGTTCTTC. Its translation: CAIADRGSVEQFF. J is TRBJ2-1 and V is TRBV10-3; TRBD1 agrees at 10 bases. Germline V lookup: CDR1 ENHRY, CDR2 SYGVKD. The CDR3 runs 13 residues. Losses at the gene ends were 9 bases for V and 9 bases for J; bases not matched to a gene: 8.

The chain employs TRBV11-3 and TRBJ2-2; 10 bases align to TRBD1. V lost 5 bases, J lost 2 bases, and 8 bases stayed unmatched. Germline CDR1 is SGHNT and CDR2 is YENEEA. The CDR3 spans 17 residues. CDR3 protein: CASSQPRTGGNTGELFF. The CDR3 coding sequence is TGTGCCAGCAGCCAACCTCGGACAGGGGGAAACACCGGGGAGCTGTTTTTT.

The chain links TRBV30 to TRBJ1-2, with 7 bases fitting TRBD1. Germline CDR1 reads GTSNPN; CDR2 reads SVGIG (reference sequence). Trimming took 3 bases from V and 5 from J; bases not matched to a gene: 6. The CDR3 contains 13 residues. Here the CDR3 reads CAWRGQELYGYTF. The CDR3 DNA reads TGTGCCTGGAGAGGACAGGAGTTATATGGCTACACCTTC.

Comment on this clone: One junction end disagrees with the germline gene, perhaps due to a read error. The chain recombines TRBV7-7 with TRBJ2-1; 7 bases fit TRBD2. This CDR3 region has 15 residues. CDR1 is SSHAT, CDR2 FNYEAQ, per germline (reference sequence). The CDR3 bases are TGTGCTAGCAGCTTAGGGCTAGCGGTACTCAATGAGCAGTTCTTC. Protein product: CASSLGLAVLNEQFF. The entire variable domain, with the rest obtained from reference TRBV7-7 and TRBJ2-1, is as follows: GAGVSQSPRYKVTKRGQDVTLRCDPISSHATLYWYQQALGQGPEFLTYFNYEAQPDKSGLPSDRFSAERPEGSISTLTIQRTEQRDSAMYRCASSLGLAVLNEQFFGPGTRLTVL.

This chain's CDR3 is CASSLRPSPEAFF. The DNA for the CDR3 is TGTGCCAGCAGCTTGCGCCCGAGCCCTGAAGCTTTCTTT. The chain joins TRBV5-6 to TRBJ1-1, with D hard to call. The V gene lost 1 base and the J gene lost 6 bases, with 10 bases spanning the gap. The CDR3 has 13 amino acids. Germline assignment: CDR1 SGHDT and CDR2 YYEEEE.

The CDR3 protein is CASSQGRSPNEQFF. Here the CDR3 DNA reads TGTGCCAGCAGCCAAGGGAGGAGCCCCAATGAGCAGTTCTTC. This chain connects TRBV14 to TRBJ2-1, with D possibly TRBD2 on 5 matching bases. With 1 base removed from V and 6 bases from J, the gap between germline ends came to 10 bases. Germline values: CDR1 SGHDN, CDR2 FVKESK. The CDR3 spans 14 residues.

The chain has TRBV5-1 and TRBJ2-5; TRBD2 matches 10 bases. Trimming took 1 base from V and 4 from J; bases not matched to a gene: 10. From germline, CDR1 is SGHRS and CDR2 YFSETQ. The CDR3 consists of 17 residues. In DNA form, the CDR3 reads TGCGCCAGCAGCTTGAGCCTAGCGGGAGCTGAGGGAGAGACCCAGTACTTC. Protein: CASSLSLAGAEGETQYF.

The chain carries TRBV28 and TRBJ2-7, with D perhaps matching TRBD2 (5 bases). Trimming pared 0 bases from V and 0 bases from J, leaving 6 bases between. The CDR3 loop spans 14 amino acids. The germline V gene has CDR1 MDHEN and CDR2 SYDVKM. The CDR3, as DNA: TGTGCCAGCAGTTTATGGGGGAGCTCCTACGAGCAGTACTTC. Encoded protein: CASSLWGSSYEQYF.

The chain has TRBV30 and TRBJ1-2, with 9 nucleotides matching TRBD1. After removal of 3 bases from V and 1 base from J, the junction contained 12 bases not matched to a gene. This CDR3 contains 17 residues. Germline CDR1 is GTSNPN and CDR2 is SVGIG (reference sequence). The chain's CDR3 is CAWRGEKGQGGNYGYTF. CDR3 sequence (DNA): TGTGCCTGGAGAGGGGAGAAGGGACAGGGAGGTAACTATGGCTACACCTTC.

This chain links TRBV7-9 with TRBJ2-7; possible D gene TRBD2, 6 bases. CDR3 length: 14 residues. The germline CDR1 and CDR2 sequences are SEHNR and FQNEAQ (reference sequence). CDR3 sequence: CPFRAGRRSYEQYF. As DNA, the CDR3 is TGTCCGTTCAGGGCGGGACGACGCTCCTACGAGCAGTACTTC.

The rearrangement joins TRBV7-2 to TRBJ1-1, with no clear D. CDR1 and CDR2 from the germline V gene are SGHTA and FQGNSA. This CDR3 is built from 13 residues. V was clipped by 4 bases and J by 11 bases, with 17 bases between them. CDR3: CASSSRRGHGAFF. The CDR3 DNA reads TGTGCCAGCAGCTCTCGACGAGGGCATGGGGCTTTCTTT. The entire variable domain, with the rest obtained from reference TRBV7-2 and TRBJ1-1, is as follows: GAGVSQSPSNKVTEKGKDVELRCDPISGHTALYWYRQSLGQGLEFLIYFQGNSAPDKSGLPSDRFSAERTGGSVSTLTIQRTQQEDSAVYLCASSSRRGHGAFFGQGTRLTVV.

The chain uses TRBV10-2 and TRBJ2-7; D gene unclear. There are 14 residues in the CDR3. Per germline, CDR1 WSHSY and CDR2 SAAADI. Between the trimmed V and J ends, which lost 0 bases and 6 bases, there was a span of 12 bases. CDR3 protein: CASSESPYGSEQYF. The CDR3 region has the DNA TGCGCCAGCAGTGAGTCCCCCTACGGGTCCGAGCAGTACTTC.

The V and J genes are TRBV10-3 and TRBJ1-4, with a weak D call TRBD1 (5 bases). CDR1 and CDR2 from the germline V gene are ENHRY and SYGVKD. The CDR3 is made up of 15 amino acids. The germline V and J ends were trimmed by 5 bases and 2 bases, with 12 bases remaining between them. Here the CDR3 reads CAISPAGGTNEKLFF. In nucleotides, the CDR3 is TGTGCCATCAGTCCAGCGGGGGGGACTAATGAAAAACTGTTTTTT.